Included here is one T cell receptor beta chain sequence, with context. The target antigen is unknown. This sample is drawn from a study of post-analysis software for immune sequencing data. General study findings and limits: Patients carried a few TRBV segments more frequently than controls did, and TRBV5-6, TRBV5-1 and TRBV20-1 were among them. By F measure, strong co-clustering occurred among samples prepared in the same batch. Those with multiple sclerosis, the patient group, showed significantly lower normalized Chao1 diversity than controls.

The CDR3 has 13 amino acids. cDNA libraries of TCR beta carried unique molecular identifiers. Out of about 1 to 11 million T cells, a few hundred thousand cDNA molecules were generated. A single record per CDR3 protein comes from TCRdb applying MiXCR to the PCR reads. The sample contains some 450,000 distinct CDR3 sequences, around 40% of which appear only once. The origin of this receptor is a girl aged 5-17 years with multiple sclerosis. The chain couples TRBV12-3 or TRBV12-4 to TRBJ2-4; D uncertain. The end of the DNA is better explained by TRBJ2-7, so the J call may be wrong. The sequenced sample consisted of blood. CDR3 residues: CASSTDGTYEQYF. CDR3 nucleotides: TGTGCCAGCAGTACGGACGGAACCTACGAGCAGTACTTC.